The T cell receptor beta chain described here comes from a study of blood T cells in healthy people across ages. Across the study: Capture via template switching afforded approximately one barcoded beta molecule per two T cells.

Trimming left V 6 bases short and J 3 bases short, with 12 bases between. This CDR3 is built from 13 residues. Per germline, CDR1 DFQATT and CDR2 SNEGSKA (reference sequence). This clonotype occurred a few times. A J-beta primer mix and a sample-barcoded 5' primer were used in a second PCR of roughly 7 to 12 cycles. Via MiXCR, TCRdb re-called the 5' RACE reads, giving one row per CDR3 protein. Of roughly 1,700,000 distinct CDR3 sequences detected, 28% appear once; the ten largest clones hold 7.7%. This clonotype was sampled from a woman in her twenties or thirties in good health. Sequencing input: blood. This chain links TRBV20-1 with TRBJ1-5, with TRBD1 as a possible D gene (6 bases). In DNA, the CDR3 is TGCAGTGCCGCAGGGGAAGACAATCAGCCCCAGCATTTT. Translated, it gives CSAAGEDNQPQHF.